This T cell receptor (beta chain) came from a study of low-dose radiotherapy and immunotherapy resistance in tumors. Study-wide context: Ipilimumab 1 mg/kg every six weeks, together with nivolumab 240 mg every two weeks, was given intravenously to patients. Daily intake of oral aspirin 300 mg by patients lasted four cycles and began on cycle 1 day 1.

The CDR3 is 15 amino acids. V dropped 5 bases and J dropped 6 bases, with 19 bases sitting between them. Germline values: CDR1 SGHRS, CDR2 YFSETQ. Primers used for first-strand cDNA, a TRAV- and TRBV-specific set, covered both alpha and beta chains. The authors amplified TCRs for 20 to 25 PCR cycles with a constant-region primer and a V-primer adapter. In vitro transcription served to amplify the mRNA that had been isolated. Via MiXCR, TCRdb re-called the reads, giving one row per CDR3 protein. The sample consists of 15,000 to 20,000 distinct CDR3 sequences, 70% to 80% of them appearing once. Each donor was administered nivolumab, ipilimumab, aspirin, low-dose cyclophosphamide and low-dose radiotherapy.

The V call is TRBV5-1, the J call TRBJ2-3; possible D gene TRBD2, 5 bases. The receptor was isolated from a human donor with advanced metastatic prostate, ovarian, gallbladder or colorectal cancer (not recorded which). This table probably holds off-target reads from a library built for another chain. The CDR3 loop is CASRDGISGMDTQYF. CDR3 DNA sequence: TGCGCCAGCAGGGACGGGATATCGGGCATGGATACGCAGTATTTT.